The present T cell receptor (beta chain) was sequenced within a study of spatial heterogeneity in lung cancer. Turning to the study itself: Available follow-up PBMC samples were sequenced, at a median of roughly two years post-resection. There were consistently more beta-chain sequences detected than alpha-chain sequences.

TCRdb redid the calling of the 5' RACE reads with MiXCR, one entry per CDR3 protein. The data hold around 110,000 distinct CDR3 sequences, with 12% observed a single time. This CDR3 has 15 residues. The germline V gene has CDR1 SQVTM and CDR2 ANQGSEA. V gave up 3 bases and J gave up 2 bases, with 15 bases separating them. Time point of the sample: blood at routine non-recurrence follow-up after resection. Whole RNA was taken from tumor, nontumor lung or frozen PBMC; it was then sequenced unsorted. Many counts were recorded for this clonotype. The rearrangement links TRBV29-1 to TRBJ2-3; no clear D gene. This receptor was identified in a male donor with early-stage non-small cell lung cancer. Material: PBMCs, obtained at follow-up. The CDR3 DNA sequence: TGCAGCGTTGAGTCCGTGTTCAGGCTCACAGATACGCAGTATTTT. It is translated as CSVESVFRLTDTQYF.